This T cell receptor (beta chain) was sequenced for a study of T cells in Graves' hyperthyroidism and ophthalmopathy. Researchers amplified the TCR beta CDR3 regions from RNA transcripts. First-round RT-PCR of the TCR CDR3 relied on the HTBI primer set. In TCRdb, the multiplex PCR reads were re-called with MiXCR into one record per CDR3 protein. The sample records roughly 500,000 distinct CDR3 sequences, over 35% being singletons. On this clonotype itself: The junction departs from germline at one end; a sequencing error may be responsible.

CDR1 and CDR2 (germline): SGHRS, YFSETQ. This CDR3 contains 13 residues. This sequence joins TRBV5-1 and TRBJ1-1, with D hard to call. The sample taken for sequencing was peripheral blood or thyroid tissue (not recorded which). The clonotype originates from an adult woman with Graves' disease, either hyperthyroidism or ophthalmopathy (not recorded which). Here the CDR3 reads CASSLGVNTEALF. Here the CDR3 DNA reads TGCGCCAGCAGCTTGGGGGTGAACACTGAGGCTCTCTTT.